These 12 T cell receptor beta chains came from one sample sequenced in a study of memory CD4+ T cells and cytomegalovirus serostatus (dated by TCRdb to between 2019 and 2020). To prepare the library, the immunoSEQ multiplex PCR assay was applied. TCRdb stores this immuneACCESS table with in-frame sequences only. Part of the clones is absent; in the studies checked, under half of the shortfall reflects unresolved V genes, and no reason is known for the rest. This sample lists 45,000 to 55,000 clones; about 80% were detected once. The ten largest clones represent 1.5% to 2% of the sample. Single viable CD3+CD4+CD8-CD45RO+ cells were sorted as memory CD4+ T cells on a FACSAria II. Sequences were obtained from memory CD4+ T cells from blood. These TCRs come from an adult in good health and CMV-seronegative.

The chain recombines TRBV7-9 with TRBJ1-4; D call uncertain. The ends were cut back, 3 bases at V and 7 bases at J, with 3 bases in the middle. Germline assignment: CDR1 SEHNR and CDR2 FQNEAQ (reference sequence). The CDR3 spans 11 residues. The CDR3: CASSFSEKLFF. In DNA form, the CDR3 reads TGTGCCAGCAGCTTTAGTGAAAAACTGTTTTTT.

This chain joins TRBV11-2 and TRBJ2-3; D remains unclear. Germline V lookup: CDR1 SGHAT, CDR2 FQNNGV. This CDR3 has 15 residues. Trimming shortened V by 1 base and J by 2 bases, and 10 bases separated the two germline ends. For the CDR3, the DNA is TGTGCCAGCAGCTTAGTACCCTATAACACAGATACGCAGTATTTT. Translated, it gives CASSLVPYNTDTQYF.

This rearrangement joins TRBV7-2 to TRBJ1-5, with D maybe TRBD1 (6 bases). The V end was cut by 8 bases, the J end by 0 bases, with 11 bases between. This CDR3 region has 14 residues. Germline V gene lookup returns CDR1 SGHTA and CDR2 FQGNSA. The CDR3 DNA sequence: TGTGCCAGCGGGGGCGGGTATAGCAATCAGCCCCAGCATTTT. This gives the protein CASGGGYSNQPQHF.

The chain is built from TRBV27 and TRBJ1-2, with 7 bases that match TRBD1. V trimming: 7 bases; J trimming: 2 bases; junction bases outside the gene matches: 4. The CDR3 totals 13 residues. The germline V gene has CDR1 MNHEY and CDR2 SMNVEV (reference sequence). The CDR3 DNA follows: TGTGCCAGCACCGCGGACAGGAACTATGGCTACACCTTC. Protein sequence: CASTADRNYGYTF.

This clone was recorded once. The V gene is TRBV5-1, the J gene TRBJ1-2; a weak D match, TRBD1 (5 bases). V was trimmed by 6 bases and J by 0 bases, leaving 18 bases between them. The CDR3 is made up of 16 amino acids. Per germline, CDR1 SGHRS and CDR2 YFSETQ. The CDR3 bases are TGCGCCAGCACCCGGGGCGGCCGCTCTTCTAACTATGGCTACACCTTC. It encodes CASTRGGRSSNYGYTF.

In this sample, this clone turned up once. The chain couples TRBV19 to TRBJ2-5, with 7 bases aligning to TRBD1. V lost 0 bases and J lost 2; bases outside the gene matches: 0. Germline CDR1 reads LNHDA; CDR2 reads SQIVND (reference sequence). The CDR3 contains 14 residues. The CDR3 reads CASSIEGQQETQYF. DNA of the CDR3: TGTGCCAGTAGTATAGAGGGACAGCAAGAGACCCAGTACTTC.

The DNA for the CDR3 is TGTGCCAGCAGCTCTTTCGGGCGGGGGCTAGCGGGTAACATTCAGTACTTC. Encoded protein: CASSSFGRGLAGNIQYF. V usage is TRBV7-2 and J usage is TRBJ2-4; 8 bases match TRBD2. The length of the CDR3 is 17 residues. CDR1 and CDR2 (germline): SGHTA, FQGNSA. V lost 4 bases, J lost 7 bases, and 15 bases stayed unmatched.

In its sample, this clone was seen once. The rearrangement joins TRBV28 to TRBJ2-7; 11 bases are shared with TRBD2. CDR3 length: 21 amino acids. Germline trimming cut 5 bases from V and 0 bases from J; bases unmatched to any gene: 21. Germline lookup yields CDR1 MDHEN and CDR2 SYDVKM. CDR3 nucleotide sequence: TGTGCCAGCAGTCCCCGGGCAAGAAAGGTGGCTAGCGGGAGGAGCTCCTACGAGCAGTACTTC. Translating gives CASSPRARKVASGRSSYEQYF. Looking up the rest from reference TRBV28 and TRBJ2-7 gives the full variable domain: DVKVTQSSRYLVKRTGEKVFLECVQDMDHENMFWYRQDPGLGLRLIYFSYDVKMKEKGDIPEGYSVSREKKERFSLILESASTNQTSMYLCASSPRARKVASGRSSYEQYFGPGTRLTVT.

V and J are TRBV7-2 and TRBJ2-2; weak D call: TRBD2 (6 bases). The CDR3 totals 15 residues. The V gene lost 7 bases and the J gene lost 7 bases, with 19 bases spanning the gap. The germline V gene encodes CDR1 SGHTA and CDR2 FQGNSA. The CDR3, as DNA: TGTGCCAGCACCAACCTCGGGGGAGTCGTCGGGGAGCTGTTTTTT. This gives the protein CASTNLGGVVGELFF.

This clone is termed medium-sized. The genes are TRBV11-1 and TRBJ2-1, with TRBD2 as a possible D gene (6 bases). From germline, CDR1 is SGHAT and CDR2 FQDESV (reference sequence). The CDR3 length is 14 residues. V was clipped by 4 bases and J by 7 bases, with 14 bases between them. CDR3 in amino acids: CASSYAGGVNEQFF. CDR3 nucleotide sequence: TGTGCCAGCAGCTACGCCGGCGGGGTAAATGAGCAGTTCTTC.

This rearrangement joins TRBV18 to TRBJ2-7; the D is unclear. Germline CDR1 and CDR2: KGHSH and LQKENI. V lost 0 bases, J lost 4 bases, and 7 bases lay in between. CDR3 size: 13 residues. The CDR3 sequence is CASSPPLSYEQYF. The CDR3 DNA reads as TGTGCCAGCTCACCACCGTTATCATACGAGCAGTACTTC.

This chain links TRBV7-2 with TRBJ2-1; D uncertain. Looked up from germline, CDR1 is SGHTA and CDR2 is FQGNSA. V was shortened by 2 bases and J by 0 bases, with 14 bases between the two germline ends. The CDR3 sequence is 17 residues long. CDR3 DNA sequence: TGTGCCAGCAGCTTATTCTTACGGTTTAGCTCCTACAATGAGCAGTTCTTC. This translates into CASSLFLRFSSYNEQFF. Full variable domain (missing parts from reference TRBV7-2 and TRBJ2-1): GAGVSQSPSNKVTEKGKDVELRCDPISGHTALYWYRQSLGQGLEFLIYFQGNSAPDKSGLPSDRFSAERTGGSVSTLTIQRTQQEDSAVYLCASSLFLRFSSYNEQFFGPGTRLTVL.